This T cell receptor beta chain was sequenced in a study of OX40 agonist ivuxolimab in advanced cancers. Study-wide context: The patients got ivuxolimab, which is an agonistic anti-OX40 (CD134) antibody. Those treated in dose escalation had hepatocellular carcinoma, melanoma, renal cell cancer or head and neck cancer.

Study-wide findings and caveats: At 0.1 to 3.0 mg/kg and by week 6, clonal expansion occurred in CD4+ and CD8+ blood T cells.

TCRdb keeps only in-frame clones here, not all; method: immunoSEQ multiplex PCR. The sample holds 120,000 or so clones, roughly 93% seen once. With autoimmune disease history or systemic immunosuppression, patients were excluded. This CDR3 has 15 amino acids. V lost 4 bases and J 6 bases, leaving 15 bases between the germline ends. Germline V gene sequence: CDR1 LGHNA, CDR2 YSLEER. Worth noting for this clone: Its antigen remains unknown.

The sequencing used CD4+ or CD8+ T cells sorted from blood, collected in a trial of the OX40 agonist ivuxolimab. The chain has TRBV4-3 and TRBJ2-2, with D possibly matching TRBD2 (6 bases). This clonotype was obtained from an adult with an advanced solid tumor such as melanoma, head and neck, liver or kidney cancer. The CDR3 region is CASSPLLALAGELFF. CDR3 in DNA: TGCGCCAGCAGCCCGCTGCTAGCGCTGGCCGGGGAGCTGTTTTTT.